One and the same sample provided the 10 T cell receptor beta chains below, sequenced in a study of blood T cell repertoires in COVID-19. Using immunoSEQ multiplex PCR, the repertoire was profiled, and TCRdb retains in-frame clones only, with some absent. The sample records 130,000 to 150,000 clones, roughly 80% being singletons. Specimen: PBMCs or T cells enriched from blood (not recorded which). These receptors came from a man aged 35-49 years with acute COVID-19.

The chain links TRBV29-1 to TRBJ2-5; 7 bases fit TRBD1. CDR3 length: 12 amino acids. CDR1 is SQVTM, CDR2 ANQGSEA, per germline. With 5 bases clipped from V and 5 bases from J, the junction kept 5 bases outside the gene matches. The CDR3 bases are TGCAGCGTTATCGACAGGGCTGAGACCCAGTACTTC. Encoded protein: CSVIDRAETQYF.

The V gene is TRBV7-9, the J gene TRBJ2-2; D might be TRBD1 (6 bases). Trimming took 4 bases from V and 6 from J, leaving 15 bases between them. CDR1 SEHNR and CDR2 FQNEAQ come from the germline V gene (reference sequence). The CDR3 length is 15 residues. The CDR3 is CASSSLTGKAGELFF. CDR3 sequence (DNA): TGTGCCAGCAGCTCCCTAACAGGGAAAGCCGGGGAGCTGTTTTTT.

Only one count was recorded for this clone. V is TRBV20-1 and J is TRBJ2-7; 9 bases line up with TRBD2. This CDR3 is 16 amino acids long. In germline, CDR1 is DFQATT, CDR2 SNEGSKA (reference sequence). The V segment lost 3 bases and the J segment 2 bases; nucleotides outside the gene matches: 11. The DNA for the CDR3 is TGCAGTGCTAGTAGAACTAGCGGGCTTCCTCCCTACGAGCAGTACTTC. This codes for CSASRTSGLPPYEQYF.

Regarding this clone: The identical CDR3 is also encoded by other nucleotide sequences in the sample. This rearrangement joins TRBV6-5 to TRBJ2-3; D may be TRBD1 (6 bases). The V end lost 5 bases, the J end lost 3 bases, and 6 bases lay between the germline ends. This CDR3 is built from 12 residues. Per the germline V gene, CDR1 is MNHEY and CDR2 is SVGAGI. CDR3 sequence: CASSRGTDTQYF. The DNA of the CDR3 is TGTGCCAGCAGTAGGGGGACAGATACGCAGTATTTT.

This clone was counted only a few times. The identical CDR3 is also encoded by other nucleotide sequences in the sample. The chain couples TRBV4-3 to TRBJ1-1; D gene uncertain. The CDR3 length is 14 residues. V gave up 0 bases and J gave up 2 bases, with 7 bases separating them. The germline gives CDR1 LGHNA, CDR2 YSLEER. CDR3 sequence (DNA): TGCGCCAGCAGCCAAGATTTTAGAAACACTGAAGCTTTCTTT. This gives the protein CASSQDFRNTEAFF.

This clone was counted only a few times. This chain links TRBV19 with TRBJ1-1, with TRBD1 as a possible D gene (5 bases). V was trimmed by 2 bases and J by 10 bases, leaving 11 bases between them. From germline, CDR1 is LNHDA and CDR2 SQIVND (reference sequence). The CDR3 is made up of 12 amino acids. CDR3: CASSIPGGGAFF. In DNA, the CDR3 is TGTGCCAGTAGTATACCCGGGGGGGGAGCTTTCTTT.

The CDR3 bases are TGTGCCACCAGGACAGACAGGGGCACTGAAGCTTTCTTT. Its protein is CATRTDRGTEAFF. V usage is TRBV15 and J usage is TRBJ1-1, with TRBD1 identical over 8 bases. The germline V gene encodes CDR1 LNHNV and CDR2 YYDKDF (reference sequence). V was pared by 6 bases and J by 4 bases, with 4 bases of the junction left unmatched. This CDR3 is 13 amino acids long.

The V call is TRBV4-3, the J call TRBJ2-2, with 11 bases aligning to TRBD1. The length of the CDR3 is 18 residues. Per the germline V gene, CDR1 is LGHNA and CDR2 is YSLEER. V was clipped by 0 bases and J by 0 bases; unmatched bases: 3. CDR3 residues: CASSQEEGQGANTGELFF. DNA of the CDR3: TGCGCCAGCAGCCAAGAAGAGGGACAGGGGGCGAACACCGGGGAGCTGTTTTTT.

The chain uses TRBV6-5 and TRBJ1-5; TRBD1 is a possible D gene (5 bases). The CDR3 has 11 residues. Germline values: CDR1 MNHEY, CDR2 SVGAGI. The V end lost 8 bases, the J end lost 11 bases, and 13 bases lay between the germline ends. The CDR3 DNA is TGTGCCAGCTTTAGTGGGGGGGCCCAGCATTTT. Translated: CASFSGGAQHF.

V usage is TRBV2 and J usage is TRBJ1-5; TRBD1 matches at 8 bases. Per germline, CDR1 SNHLY and CDR2 FYNNEI. After removal of 5 bases from V and 3 bases from J, the junction contained 15 bases not matched to a gene. This CDR3 comprises 18 residues. The CDR3 nucleotides are TGTGCCAGCAGTTCCGGGACAGGAGGATCTTGGGTCAATCAGCCCCAGCATTTT. Its protein is CASSSGTGGSWVNQPQHF.